The clone carrying this TCR beta chain has only one observation. As yet, its antigen is unknown. CDR3 length: 11 residues. V lost 8 bases to trimming and J lost 3 bases, with 4 bases between them. CDR1 and CDR2 from the germline V gene are ENHRY and SYGVKD. These data are taken from a study of post-analysis software for immune sequencing data. Study-level background: Recorded subtypes: relapsing-remitting, secondary progressive, progressive-relapsing; some patients unannotated.

Libraries were made from TCR beta cDNA, and they carried unique molecular identifiers. Between roughly 1 and 10 million T cells gave rise to some 490,000 cDNA molecules. TCRdb reprocessed the PCR reads via MiXCR and lists one record per CDR3 protein. The sample includes 700,000 to 800,000 distinct CDR3 sequences, 30% seen only once; the top ten take around 0.56%. Study-level findings and limits: The study found TRBV5-6, TRBV5-1 and TRBV20-1 among about five TRBV segments more frequent in patients than controls. Clustering by F measure revealed strong co-clustering among samples prepared together in one batch. Comparison with controls showed significantly lower normalized Chao1 diversity in multiple sclerosis patients.

The specimen sequenced was blood. This sequence originates from a girl between 5 and 17 years old with multiple sclerosis. This sequence joins TRBV10-3 and TRBJ2-2, with unresolved D. The CDR3 DNA is TGTGCCATCCTAGACACCGGGGAGCTGTTTTTT. Encoded protein: CAILDTGELFF.